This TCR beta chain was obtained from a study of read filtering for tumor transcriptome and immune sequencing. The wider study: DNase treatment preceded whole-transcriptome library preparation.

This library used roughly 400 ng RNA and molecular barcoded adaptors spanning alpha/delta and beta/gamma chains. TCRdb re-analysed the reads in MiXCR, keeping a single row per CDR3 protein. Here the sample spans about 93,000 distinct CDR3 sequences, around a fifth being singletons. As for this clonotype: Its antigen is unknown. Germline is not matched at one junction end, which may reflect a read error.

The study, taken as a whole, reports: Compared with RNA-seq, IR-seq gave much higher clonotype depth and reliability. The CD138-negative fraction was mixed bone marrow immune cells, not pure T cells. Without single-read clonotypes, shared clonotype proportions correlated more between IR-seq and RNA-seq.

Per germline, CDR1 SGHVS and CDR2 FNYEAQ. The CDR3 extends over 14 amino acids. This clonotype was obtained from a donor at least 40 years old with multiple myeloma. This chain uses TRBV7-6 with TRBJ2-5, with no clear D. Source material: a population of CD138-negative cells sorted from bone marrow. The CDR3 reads CASSFGHTQVTQYF. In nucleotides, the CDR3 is TGTGCCAGCAGCTTTGGTCATACCCAAGTGACCCAGTACTTC.